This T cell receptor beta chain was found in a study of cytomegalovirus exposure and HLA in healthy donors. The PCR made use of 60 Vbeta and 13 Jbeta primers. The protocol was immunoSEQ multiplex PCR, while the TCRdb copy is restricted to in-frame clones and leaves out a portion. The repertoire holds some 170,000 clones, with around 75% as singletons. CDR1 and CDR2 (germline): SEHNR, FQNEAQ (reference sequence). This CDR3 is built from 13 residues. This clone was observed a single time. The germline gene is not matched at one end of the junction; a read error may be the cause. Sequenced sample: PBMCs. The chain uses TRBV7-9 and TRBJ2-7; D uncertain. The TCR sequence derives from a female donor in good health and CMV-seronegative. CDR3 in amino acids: CSSTYSGPGEQYF. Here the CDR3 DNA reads TGTTCCAGCACCTACTCAGGCCCCGGCGAGCAGTACTTC. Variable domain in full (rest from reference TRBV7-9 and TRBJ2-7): DTGVSQNPRHKITKRGQNVTFRCDPISEHNRLYWYRQTLGQGPEFLTYFQNEAQLEKSRLLSDRFSAERPKGSFSTLEIQRTEQGDSAMYLCSSTYSGPGEQYFGPGTRLTVT.